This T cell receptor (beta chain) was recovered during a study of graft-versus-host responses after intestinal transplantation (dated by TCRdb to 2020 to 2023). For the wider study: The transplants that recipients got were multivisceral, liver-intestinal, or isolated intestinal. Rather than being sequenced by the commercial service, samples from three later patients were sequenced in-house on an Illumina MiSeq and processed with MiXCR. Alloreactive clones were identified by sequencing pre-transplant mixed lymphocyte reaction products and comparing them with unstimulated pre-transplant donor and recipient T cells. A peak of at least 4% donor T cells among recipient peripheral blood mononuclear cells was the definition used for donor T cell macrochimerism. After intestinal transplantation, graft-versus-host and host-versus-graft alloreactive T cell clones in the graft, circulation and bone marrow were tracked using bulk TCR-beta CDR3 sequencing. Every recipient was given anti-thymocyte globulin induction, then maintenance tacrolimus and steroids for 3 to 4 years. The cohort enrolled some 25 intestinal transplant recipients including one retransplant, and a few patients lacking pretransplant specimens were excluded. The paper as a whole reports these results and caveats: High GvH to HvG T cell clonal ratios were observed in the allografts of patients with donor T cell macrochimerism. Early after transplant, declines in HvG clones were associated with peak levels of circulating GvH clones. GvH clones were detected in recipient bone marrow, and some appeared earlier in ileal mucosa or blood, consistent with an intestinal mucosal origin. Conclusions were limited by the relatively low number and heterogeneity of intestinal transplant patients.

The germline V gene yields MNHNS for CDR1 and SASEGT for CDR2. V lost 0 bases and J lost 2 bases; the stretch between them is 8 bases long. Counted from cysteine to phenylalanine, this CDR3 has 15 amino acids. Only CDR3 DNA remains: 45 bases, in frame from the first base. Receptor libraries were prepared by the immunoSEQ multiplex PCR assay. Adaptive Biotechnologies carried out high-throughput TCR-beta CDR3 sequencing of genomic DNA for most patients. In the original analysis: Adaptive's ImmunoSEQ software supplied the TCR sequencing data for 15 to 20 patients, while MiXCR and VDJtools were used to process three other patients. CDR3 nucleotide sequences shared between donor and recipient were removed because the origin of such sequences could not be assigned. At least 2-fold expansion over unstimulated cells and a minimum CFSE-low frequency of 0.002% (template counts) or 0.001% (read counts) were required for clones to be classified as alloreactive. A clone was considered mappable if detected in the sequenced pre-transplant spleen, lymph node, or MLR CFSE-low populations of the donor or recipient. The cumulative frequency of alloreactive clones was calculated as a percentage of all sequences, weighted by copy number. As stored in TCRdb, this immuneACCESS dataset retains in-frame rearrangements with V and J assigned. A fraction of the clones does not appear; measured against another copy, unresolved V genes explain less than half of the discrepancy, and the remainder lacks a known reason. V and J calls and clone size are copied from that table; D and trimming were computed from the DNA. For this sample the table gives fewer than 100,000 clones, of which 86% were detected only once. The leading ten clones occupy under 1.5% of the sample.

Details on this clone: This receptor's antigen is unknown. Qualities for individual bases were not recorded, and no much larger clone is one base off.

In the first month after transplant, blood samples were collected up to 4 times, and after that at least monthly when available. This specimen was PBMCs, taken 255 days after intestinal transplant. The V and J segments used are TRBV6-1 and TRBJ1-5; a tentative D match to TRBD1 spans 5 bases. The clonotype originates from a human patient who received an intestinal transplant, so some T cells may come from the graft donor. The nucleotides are TGTGCCAGCAGTGAAGCGGGGGGGGGCAATCAGCCCCAGCATTTT. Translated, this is CASSEAGGGNQPQHF.